This TCR beta chain comes out of a study of T cells in Graves' hyperthyroidism and ophthalmopathy. As for the study in general: Blood from the periphery was taken at initial diagnosis, before any treatment. Study-level findings and limits: Also found in blood were most expanded thyroid clonotypes above 0.001.

Germline CDR1 reads SEHNR; CDR2 reads FQNEAQ (reference sequence). The CDR3 contains 18 residues. The J segment lost 2 bases and the V segment lost 3 bases, leaving 13 bases of the junction unmatched. Ophthalmopathy cases met thresholds of Clinical Activity Score at least 3, NOSPECS grade at least 4 and duration under 3 months. As for this clonotype: The antigen remains unidentified.

Authors of the study amplified TCR beta CDR3 regions from RNA transcripts. First-round RT-PCR with HTBI primers amplified the TCR CDR3 region. TCRdb called the multiplex PCR reads again in MiXCR, with one record for every CDR3 protein. The data contain about 640,000 distinct CDR3 sequences, less than 25% of them singletons. The TCR sequence derives from a young man with Graves' ophthalmopathy. This chain uses TRBV7-9 with TRBJ2-7, with 10 bases lining up with TRBD2. The sample comprised blood. This chain's CDR3 is CASSLMKGGTSVTYEQYF. The DNA for the CDR3 is TGTGCCAGCAGCTTGATGAAGGGGGGGACTAGCGTTACCTACGAGCAGTACTTC.